Listed here are 9 T cell receptor beta chains from one sample, sequenced in a study of blood T cell repertoires in COVID-19 (TCRdb year 2020). To prepare the library, the immunoSEQ multiplex PCR assay was applied. Imported from immuneACCESS, the table was reduced by TCRdb to in-frame sequences with V and J called. These copies leave out some clones; in studies compared against another copy, an unresolved V gene accounts for under half, and the cause of the remainder is not known. This sample lists 120,000 or so clones; over 80% were detected once. Just under 30% of the sample rests with the top ten. Sequenced input: peripheral blood. Every receptor here comes from a woman aged 70-85 years with acute or convalescent COVID-19.

The chain recombines TRBV5-1 with TRBJ1-2; 10 nucleotides match TRBD1. The CDR3 length is 13 residues. Trimming removed 5 bases from V and 6 bases from J; junction bases left unmatched: 4. CDR1 and CDR2 (germline): SGHRS, YFSETQ. CDR3 in amino acids: CASSSGTGDGYTF. The CDR3 DNA is TGCGCCAGCAGTAGCGGGACAGGGGATGGCTACACCTTC.

The CDR3 DNA is TGTGCCTGGAGTGTACAAAGGGGCTATGGCTACACCTTC. Its translation: CAWSVQRGYGYTF. The chain recombines TRBV30 with TRBJ1-2, with TRBD1 as a possible D gene (5 bases). Germline assignment: CDR1 GTSNPN and CDR2 SVGIG (reference sequence). The CDR3 length is 13 residues. The germline V and J ends were trimmed by 0 bases and 4 bases, with 9 bases remaining between them. The whole variable domain, filled in from reference TRBV30 and TRBJ1-2, reads SQTIHQWPATLVQPVGSPLSLECTVEGTSNPNLYWYRQAAGRGLQLLFYSVGIGQISSEVPQNLSASRPQDRQFILSSKKLLLSDSGFYLCAWSVQRGYGYTFGSGTRLTVV.

The CDR3 here is CASSLGLWAEKLFF. DNA of the CDR3: TGTGCCAGCAGCTTGGGGTTATGGGCTGAAAAACTGTTTTTT. The V call is TRBV5-6, the J call TRBJ1-4; D uncertain. Germline CDR1 reads SGHDT; CDR2 reads YYEEEE. CDR3 size: 14 residues. Trimming removed 0 bases from V and 7 bases from J, with 10 bases in between.

The V gene is TRBV14, the J gene TRBJ1-2; D might be TRBD1 (5 bases). Germline V lookup: CDR1 SGHDN, CDR2 FVKESK. CDR3 length: 13 amino acids. The V end lost 5 bases, the J end lost 8 bases, and 15 bases lay between the germline ends. The CDR3 region is CASSSVGGDGYTF. CDR3 nucleotide sequence: TGTGCCAGCAGCAGCGTCGGGGGAGACGGCTACACCTTC.

This clone was detected many times. A far larger clone is a single base away, which makes a read error likely. Distinct nucleotide sequences in the sample also encode this CDR3. J is TRBJ1-1 and V is TRBV11-3; maybe TRBD1 (6 bases). This CDR3 spans 13 amino acids. CDR1 SGHNT and CDR2 YENEEA come from the germline V gene. CDR3 sequence reads: CATSRGGATEAFF. CDR3 sequence (DNA): TGTGCCACCAGCCGGGGGGGGGCTACTGAAGCTTTCTTT.

The chain employs TRBV7-6 and TRBJ1-1; 7 bases fit TRBD1. With 5 bases clipped from V and 0 bases from J, the junction kept 6 bases outside the gene matches. Germline V lookup: CDR1 SGHVS, CDR2 FNYEAQ. The length of the CDR3 is 15 residues. CDR3 amino acids: CASSIRTGMNTEAFF. Written as DNA, the CDR3 is TGTGCCAGCAGCATACGGACAGGTATGAACACTGAAGCTTTCTTT.

The rearrangement uses TRBV7-8 and TRBJ1-2; D unresolved. V was clipped by 5 bases and J by 5 bases, with 12 bases between them. The CDR3 totals 13 residues. Germline V lookup: CDR1 SGHVS, CDR2 FQNEAQ. The CDR3 DNA is TGTGCCAGCAGCCCCTCGGTCGGGTATGGCTACACCTTC. It translates to CASSPSVGYGYTF. Combining the CDR3 with reference TRBV7-8 and TRBJ1-2 gives the whole variable domain GAGVSQSPRYKVAKRGQDVALRCDPISGHVSLFWYQQALGQGPEFLTYFQNEAQLDKSGLPSDRFFAERPEGSVSTLKIQRTQQEDSAVYLCASSPSVGYGYTFGSGTRLTVV.

This chain joins TRBV28 and TRBJ1-4; 8 bases are a match to TRBD1. CDR3 length: 14 amino acids. Germline assignment: CDR1 MDHEN and CDR2 SYDVKM. Trimming removed 2 bases from V and 7 bases from J; junction bases left unmatched: 3. CDR3 sequence (DNA): TGTGCCAGCAGTTTACAGACAGGGGTTGAAAAACTGTTTTTT. Residues: CASSLQTGVEKLFF.

This clone showed up just a few times. J is TRBJ1-1 and V is TRBV9, with unresolved D. This CDR3 spans 15 amino acids. Germline V gene data show CDR1 as SGDLS and CDR2 as YYNGEE. V was trimmed by 3 bases and J by 2 bases, leaving 14 bases between them. The CDR3 DNA reads as TGTGCCAGCAGCGCCCTTCAGGTGGGTAACACTGAAGCTTTCTTT. Translating it yields CASSALQVGNTEAFF.